What follows are 5 T cell receptor beta chains derived from one specimen sequenced in a study of graft-versus-host responses after intestinal transplantation. Only in-frame clones appear in the TCRdb table, and some are missing; sequencing was by immunoSEQ multiplex PCR. The sample lists over 85,000 clones, 85% to 95% seen once, with around 0.49% in the top ten. Antigens of these TCRs are unknown. Sequenced here: unstimulated CD8+ T cells sorted from spleen or lymph node cells, sampled before intestinal transplant. These receptors were obtained from a human donor who received an intestinal transplant.

The CDR3 sequence is CSVEVKRSDHNEQFF. For the CDR3, the DNA is TGCAGCGTTGAAGTCAAACGTTCAGACCACAATGAGCAGTTCTTC. The V call is TRBV29-1, the J call TRBJ2-1; D not certain. Germline CDR1 is SQVTM and CDR2 is ANQGSEA. The CDR3 runs to 15 residues. V was pared by 1 base and J by 5 bases, with 15 bases between.

The chain carries TRBV13 and TRBJ1-4, with TRBD1 as a possible D gene (5 bases). The germline gives CDR1 PRHDT, CDR2 FYEKMQ (reference sequence). V shed 2 bases and J shed 0 bases, with 7 bases lying between them. The CDR3 has 15 amino acids. CDR3 DNA: TGTGCCAGCAGCTTACGAGGGGCAACTAATGAAAAACTGTTTTTT. Translating it yields CASSLRGATNEKLFF. Combining the CDR3 with reference TRBV13 and TRBJ1-4 gives the whole variable domain AAGVIQSPRHLIKEKRETATLKCYPIPRHDTVYWYQQGPGQDPQFLISFYEKMQSDKGSIPDRFSAQQFSDYHSELNMSSLELGDSALYFCASSLRGATNEKLFFGSGTQLSVL.

The chain recombines TRBV5-8 with TRBJ2-6; D gene uncertain. The CDR3 covers 16 residues. CDR1 is SGHTS and CDR2 is YDEGEE in the germline V gene. Trimming removed 3 bases at V and 0 bases at J, with 10 bases between. CDR3 in amino acids: CASSYPDNSGANVLTF. The DNA for the CDR3 is TGTGCCAGCAGCTATCCCGACAACTCTGGGGCCAACGTCCTGACTTTC.

The chain recombines TRBV4-1 with TRBJ2-7; 14 nucleotides agree with TRBD2. The V and J ends lost 0 bases and 7 bases, in that order; junction bases with no gene match: 11. The CDR3 is 18 amino acids. Per the germline V gene, CDR1 is MGHRA and CDR2 is YSYEKL. The CDR3 DNA follows: TGCGCCAGCAGCCAAGAGGGACTAGCGGGAGCCCTTGCCGGGGAGCAGTACTTC. It encodes CASSQEGLAGALAGEQYF.

The chain couples TRBV11-2 to TRBJ2-3; D is uncertain. CDR1 and CDR2 from the germline V gene are SGHAT and FQNNGV. Trimming took 1 base from V and 3 from J, leaving 8 bases between them. This CDR3 spans 14 amino acids. The CDR3 DNA reads as TGTGCCAGCAGCTTAGGTTACCGGACAGATACGCAGTATTTT. Encoded protein: CASSLGYRTDTQYF.